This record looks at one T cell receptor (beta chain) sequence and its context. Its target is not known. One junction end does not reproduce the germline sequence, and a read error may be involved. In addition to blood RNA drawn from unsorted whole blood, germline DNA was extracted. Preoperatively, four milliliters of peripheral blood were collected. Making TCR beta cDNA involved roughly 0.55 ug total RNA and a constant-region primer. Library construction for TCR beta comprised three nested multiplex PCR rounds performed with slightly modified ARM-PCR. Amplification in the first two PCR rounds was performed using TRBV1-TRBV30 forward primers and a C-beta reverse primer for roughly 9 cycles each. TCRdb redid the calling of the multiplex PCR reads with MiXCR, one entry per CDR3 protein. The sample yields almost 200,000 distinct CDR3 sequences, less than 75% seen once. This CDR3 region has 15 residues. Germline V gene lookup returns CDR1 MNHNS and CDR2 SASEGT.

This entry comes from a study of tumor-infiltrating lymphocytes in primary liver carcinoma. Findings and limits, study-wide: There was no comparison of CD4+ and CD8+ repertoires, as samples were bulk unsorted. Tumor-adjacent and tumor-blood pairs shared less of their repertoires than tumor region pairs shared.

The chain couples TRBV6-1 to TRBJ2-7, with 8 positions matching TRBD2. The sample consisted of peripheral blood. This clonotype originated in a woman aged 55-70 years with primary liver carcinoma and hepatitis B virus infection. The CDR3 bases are TGTGCCAGCAAGGACCTTAGCGGGACCTCCTACGAGCAGTACTTT. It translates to CASKDLSGTSYEQYF.